Sequencing of this T cell receptor beta chain was carried out in a study of T cells in Graves' hyperthyroidism and ophthalmopathy (dated by TCRdb to about 2019). With respect to the entire study: Peripheral blood samples were taken at the time of initial diagnosis, prior to any treatment. TCR Vbeta CDR3 sequencing of 130 to 150 peripheral blood samples (about 45 ophthalmopathy, about 80 hyperthyroidism and some 17 progressor patients) is reported in the paper. In addition, the study compared T-cell repertoires in thyroid tissue and in blood from five to seven Graves' hyperthyroidism patients. The 95 to 100 discovery patients were randomly divided into training and test sets at a 7:3 ratio. Following sampling, methimazole starting at 30 mg daily was given to hyperthyroidism patients, and high-dose intravenous methylprednisolone was given to ophthalmopathy patients. To identify distinguishing TCR V-J signatures, a discovery cohort of around 100 patients was used, comprising 40 to 45 with Graves' ophthalmopathy and about 59 with stable Graves' hyperthyroidism. Whether ophthalmopathy could be predicted prospectively was tested in an independent validation cohort made up of approximately 19 hyperthyroidism patients plus 17 patients who later progressed to ophthalmopathy. Paper-wide results and their limitations: In validation, the model predicted progression to ophthalmopathy with around 71% sensitivity and about 73% specificity, a median of around 6.6 months before onset. Most expanded thyroid clonotypes (frequency above 0.001) were also detected in blood, suggesting blood repertoires may reflect thyroid immune responses. No statistical method was used to set the sample size in advance, and investigators knew the group allocation. A 13 V-J signature model separated ophthalmopathy from stable hyperthyroidism, with over 85% sensitivity and just under 84% specificity in cross-validation and 80%/75% in testing.

Only a few counts were recorded for this clonotype. Its antigen is not yet known. Per-base quality was not reported, and no clone a single base away is much larger than it. Counted from cysteine to phenylalanine, this CDR3 has 11 amino acids. Only the CDR3 region is kept as DNA, spanning 33 bases read in frame from base 1. The germline V gene encodes CDR1 SGDLS and CDR2 YYNGEE. V and J lose 3 bases and 4 bases, and a span of 4 bases separates them. A patient counted as having stable Graves' hyperthyroidism if no progression to ophthalmopathy occurred over 18 months of follow-up. Hyperthyroidism patients were aged 18 to 65 years and newly diagnosed, with disease duration of less than 2 months. The study excluded patients with uncontrolled infections, other autoimmune diseases, pregnancy or lactation. Diagnoses were based on clinical symptoms, serum thyroxine and TRAb, thyroid ultrasound and orbital computed tomography. Ficoll-Paque density gradient centrifugation was used to isolate PBMCs from about 9.4 ml of fresh peripheral blood. Total RNA was extracted using Trizol reagent, and RNA quality was assessed on an Agilent 2100 Bioanalyzer.

TCR beta CDR3 regions were amplified from RNA transcripts. A first-round RT-PCR of the TCR CDR3 used the HTBI primer set with the Qiagen OneStep RT-PCR kit. A second multiplex PCR round built the libraries, followed by size selection and purification. Sequencing of the libraries was done on an Illumina HiSeq2000 using paired-end 100 bp reads. The paper's processing steps were these. SOAPnuke was used to process the raw data, throwing out any read that contained adapters or uncalled bases, had a mean Phred below 15, or lacked an exact constant-primer or identifier match. High-quality paired reads were merged with COPE v1.2.5, and unique nucleotide sequences were defined as clonotypes. MiTCR v1.1 was used to align the clonotypes against IMGT TRBV, TRBD and TRBJ reference segments. Analysis was restricted to V-J combinations with a frequency above 0.0001, which covered roughly 99% of repertoires. A TCS score was defined as the ratio of F50 (clonal expansion) to E x V (chaos), with BLOSUM62-based TCRdist applied between CDR3 peptides within each V-J. Welch's t-statistics and random forest reduced 500 to 550 V-J features to about 13, which were used in a naive Bayes classifier (R e1071). Through fastp at Q25 and MiXCR, TCRdb rebuilt clones from the public reads, retaining in-frame beta chains. Rows matching on CDR3 protein sequence are summarized as one entry with the most common DNA and genes. The V and J calls here are based on TCRdb, not the publication. This sample holds 550,000 to 800,000 distinct CDR3 sequences; roughly 15% were observed only once. The top ten clonotypes cover over 7.5% of the sample.

The rearranged chain carries TRBV9 and TRBJ1-1, with the D gene call left open. Specimen: blood. The TCR sequence derives from a man between 18 and 35 years old with Graves' hyperthyroidism. The nucleotide sequence reads TGTGCCAGCAGCGCGGCCACTGAAGCTTTCTTT. This encodes CASSAATEAFF.